This T cell receptor (beta chain) is from a study of CD8 T cells in Susac syndrome. Findings of the study overall: Across the total CD8+ repertoires, sixteen Susac-specific public clones were found. The CD8+ TEMRA repertoires yielded about five such clones.

The authors carried out high-throughput sequencing of TCR beta. They applied it to CD8+ and CD4+ T cells obtained from blood. Through negative isolation, CD4+ and CD8+ T cells were obtained, while TEMRA cells were enriched using FACS. With random hexamers, roughly 0.45 to 1 ug RNA was reverse transcribed. Amplification of TCR beta CDR3 was carried out by immunoSEQ multiplex PCR, which covered 54 Vbeta and 13 Jbeta segments. From the immunoSEQ multiplex PCR reads, TCRdb called clonotypes with MiXCR, one entry per CDR3 protein. Of roughly 89,000 distinct CDR3 sequences in the sample, roughly 96% are singletons; the top ten hold about 0.65%. As for this clonotype: Its cognate antigen is unknown.

Material for sequencing was CD8+ T cells from PBMCs. The TCR sequence derives from a human donor with Susac syndrome.

The CDR3 DNA reads as TGTGCCAGCAGCTGGGTAGACGTTAACTATGGCTACACCTTC. Its translation is CASSWVDVNYGYTF. This chain links TRBV7-9 with TRBJ1-2; D remains ambiguous. CDR1 is SEHNR, CDR2 FQNEAQ, per germline (reference sequence). The length of the CDR3 is 14 residues. With 4 bases removed from V and 1 base from J, the gap between germline ends came to 10 bases.